Listed below are T cell receptor beta chains from one sample, sequenced in a study of blood T cells in healthy people across ages. Using its own MiXCR run on the 5' RACE reads, TCRdb lists one record per CDR3 protein. The table records some 1,000,000 distinct CDR3 sequences, approximately 26% of them present only once. These records were also assigned to another study, of T cells of mothers and their children.

The sequencing input was blood. The receptor source for this set is a girl aged 2-15 years in good health. Each CDR3 is given with its conserved first and last residue. The order of the fields is CDR3 DNA, CDR3 protein, J gene, V gene, clone size, D gene. A D gene is named only where the DNA matches it firmly. Some rows mark clone size as missing; the rest say once, few, many or name a class of expanded clone.

CDR3nt: TGTGCCAGCAGCCTTAACACGGGGAACGATGAGCAGTTCTTC
CDR3aa: CASSLNTGNDEQFF
j_gene: TRBJ2-1
v_gene: TRBV5-4
abundance: -
d_gene: -

CDR3nt: TGTGCCAGCAGTGACTCGAACACAGCGAACACCGGGGAGCTGTTTTTT
CDR3aa: CASSDSNTANTGELFF
j_gene: TRBJ2-2
v_gene: TRBV6-4
abundance: few
d_gene: -

CDR3nt: TGTGCCAGCAGCCAAGATCGAAGCGGAGAGACCCAGTACTTC
CDR3aa: CASSQDRSGETQYF
j_gene: TRBJ2-5
v_gene: TRBV4-2
abundance: -
d_gene: -

CDR3nt: TGTGCCAGCAGTTTATCGGGTTGGGTAGATACGCAGTATTTT
CDR3aa: CASSLSGWVDTQYF
j_gene: TRBJ2-3
v_gene: TRBV27
abundance: -
d_gene: -

CDR3nt: TGTGCCAGCAGCCGCGCCGGGACAGCTAAAGAGACCCAGTACTTC
CDR3aa: CASSRAGTAKETQYF
j_gene: TRBJ2-5
v_gene: TRBV7-9
abundance: -
d_gene: TRBD1

CDR3nt: TGTGCCAGCCTTCCCGACGGCGGAACTTACAATGAGCAGTTCTTC
CDR3aa: CASLPDGGTYNEQFF
j_gene: TRBJ2-1
v_gene: TRBV28
abundance: -
d_gene: -

CDR3nt: TGCGCCGGCAGAATGACAGGGGGAAATGAGCAGTTCTTC
CDR3aa: CAGRMTGGNEQFF
j_gene: TRBJ2-1
v_gene: TRBV5-1
abundance: few
d_gene: TRBD1

CDR3nt: TGTGCTAGTGGTTTGGCGTACAATGGGTTTAGCTCAGATACGCAGTATTTT
CDR3aa: CASGLAYNGFSSDTQYF
j_gene: TRBJ2-3
v_gene: TRBV12-5
abundance: -
d_gene: -

CDR3nt: TGCGCCAGCAGCCAAGGCGGACTAGCGGTCAATGAGCAGTTCTTC
CDR3aa: CASSQGGLAVNEQFF
j_gene: TRBJ2-1
v_gene: TRBV4-3
abundance: few
d_gene: TRBD2

CDR3nt: TGCAGCGTTGTCCAGCTCACAGATACGCAGTATTTT
CDR3aa: CSVVQLTDTQYF
j_gene: TRBJ2-3
v_gene: TRBV29-1
abundance: -
d_gene: -

CDR3nt: TGCAGTGCTAGAGAGGAGTCTAATGAAAAACTGTTTTTT
CDR3aa: CSAREESNEKLFF
j_gene: TRBJ1-4
v_gene: TRBV20-1
abundance: few
d_gene: -

CDR3nt: TGTGCCAGCACTTCCCGGGTGGGGACAGCCTACAATGAGCAGTTCTTC
CDR3aa: CASTSRVGTAYNEQFF
j_gene: TRBJ2-1
v_gene: TRBV27
abundance: few
d_gene: TRBD1

CDR3nt: TGTGCCAGCAGTCCACTATTAGGGACCTCCTACGAGCAGTACTTC
CDR3aa: CASSPLLGTSYEQYF
j_gene: TRBJ2-7
v_gene: TRBV6-1
abundance: few
d_gene: -

CDR3nt: TGTGCCAGCACCTACTCAATGATCTACAATGAGCAGTTCTTC
CDR3aa: CASTYSMIYNEQFF
j_gene: TRBJ2-1
v_gene: TRBV5-5
abundance: -
d_gene: -

CDR3nt: TGTGCCAGCACCTACGGAAACACCGGGGAGCTGTTTTTT
CDR3aa: CASTYGNTGELFF
j_gene: TRBJ2-2
v_gene: TRBV6-1
abundance: few
d_gene: -

CDR3nt: TGTGCCAGCAACCAAGCGGATAACACCGGGGAGCTGTTTTTT
CDR3aa: CASNQADNTGELFF
j_gene: TRBJ2-2
v_gene: TRBV9
abundance: -
d_gene: -

CDR3nt: TGCAGCGTTGAAGGAGGGGAATTGACTCCTGAAGCTTTCTTT
CDR3aa: CSVEGGELTPEAFF
j_gene: TRBJ1-1
v_gene: TRBV29-1
abundance: few
d_gene: -

CDR3nt: TGTGCCAGCAGCTTGGGAACCGGGCAGCCCCAGCATTTT
CDR3aa: CASSLGTGQPQHF
j_gene: TRBJ1-5
v_gene: TRBV7-2
abundance: many
d_gene: -

CDR3nt: TGTGCCAGCAGTGGCCATCGGGGAGCAACTAATGAAAAACTGTTTTTT
CDR3aa: CASSGHRGATNEKLFF
j_gene: TRBJ1-4
v_gene: TRBV6-1
abundance: few
d_gene: -

CDR3nt: TGTGCCAGCAGCTTACCGAACTCCCAAGAGACCCAGTACTTC
CDR3aa: CASSLPNSQETQYF
j_gene: TRBJ2-5
v_gene: TRBV7-9
abundance: -
d_gene: -

CDR3nt: TGTGCCAGCAGCTTGCTGCCCCCTGGGGGGTCAATAACTGAAGCTTTCTTT
CDR3aa: CASSLLPPGGSITEAFF
j_gene: TRBJ1-1
v_gene: TRBV5-5
abundance: few
d_gene: -

CDR3nt: TGTGCCAGCAGCTCCGAACGGACAGGACTAAAAAACATTCAGTACTTC
CDR3aa: CASSSERTGLKNIQYF
j_gene: TRBJ2-4
v_gene: TRBV7-9
abundance: -
d_gene: -

CDR3nt: TGCAGCGTGCTACGCCACGACAGGAGCACAGATACGCAGTATTTT
CDR3aa: CSVLRHDRSTDTQYF
j_gene: TRBJ2-3
v_gene: TRBV29-1
abundance: few
d_gene: -

CDR3nt: TGCGCCAGCAGTGGGCCAGGAAGACCCTACGAGCAGTACTTC
CDR3aa: CASSGPGRPYEQYF
j_gene: TRBJ2-7
v_gene: TRBV10-1
abundance: -
d_gene: -